These 18 T cell receptor beta chains share one sample of origin, sequenced in a study of cytomegalovirus exposure and HLA in healthy donors. Sequenced by immunoSEQ multiplex PCR; TCRdb stores in-frame clones only, minus some. The sample has some 160,000 clones; 88% are singletons. Sequencing input: PBMCs. These receptors originate from a man younger than 30 in good health and CMV-seronegative.

V gene TRBV6-5 combines with J gene TRBJ2-6; 7 nucleotides align to TRBD2. This CDR3 is built from 16 residues. V shed 0 bases and J 2 bases; nucleotides not matched to a gene: 1. Germline values: CDR1 MNHEY, CDR2 SVGAGI. The CDR3 sequence is CASSYSGGTGANVLTF. The DNA of the CDR3 is TGTGCCAGCAGTTACTCGGGAGGGACTGGGGCCAACGTCCTGACTTTC.

This clone was observed once. This chain joins TRBV28 and TRBJ2-6; D gene ambiguous. CDR3 length: 15 amino acids. The V gene's germline CDR1 is MDHEN and CDR2 SYDVKM. Trimming pared 2 bases from V and 0 bases from J, leaving 5 bases between. In DNA form, the CDR3 reads TGTGCCAGCAGTTTACCCGGCTCTGGGGCCAACGTCCTGACTTTC. This codes for CASSLPGSGANVLTF. Drawing the rest from reference TRBV28 and TRBJ2-6, the complete variable domain is DVKVTQSSRYLVKRTGEKVFLECVQDMDHENMFWYRQDPGLGLRLIYFSYDVKMKEKGDIPEGYSVSREKKERFSLILESASTNQTSMYLCASSLPGSGANVLTFGAGSRLTVL.

The J gene is TRBJ2-5, the V gene TRBV14; 10 nucleotides agree with TRBD2. The CDR3 has 17 amino acids. V trimming: 0 bases; J trimming: 5 bases; junction bases outside the gene matches: 9. Germline lookup yields CDR1 SGHDN and CDR2 FVKESK. This CDR3 reads CASSQDRIAGGRETQYF. CDR3 nucleotides: TGTGCCAGCAGCCAAGATCGGATAGCGGGAGGTAGGGAGACCCAGTACTTC.

The V call is TRBV27, the J call TRBJ1-2; TRBD1 is a possible D gene (5 bases). V lost 3 bases to trimming and J lost 7 bases, with 15 bases between them. The CDR3 extends over 14 amino acids. Germline loops: CDR1 MNHEY, CDR2 SMNVEV (reference sequence). This CDR3 reads CASSFARESFGYTF. CDR3 bases: TGTGCCAGCAGTTTTGCCAGGGAAAGCTTTGGCTACACCTTC.

The V gene is TRBV5-1, the J gene TRBJ2-5, with 8 bases lining up with TRBD2. V lost 4 bases and J lost 2; bases outside the gene matches: 4. There are 14 residues in the CDR3. Germline V gene lookup returns CDR1 SGHRS and CDR2 YFSETQ. CDR3 in DNA: TGCGCCAGCAGCGAACGCGGGGGGCAAGAGACCCAGTACTTC. Its translation is CASSERGGQETQYF.

The CDR3 sequence is CASSVSHVRGGDTQYF. In DNA form, the CDR3 reads TGTGCCAGCAGCGTATCTCACGTTCGGGGGGGGGATACGCAGTATTTT. The V call is TRBV9, the J call TRBJ2-3; 8 nucleotides align to TRBD2. Germline trimming cut 1 base from V and 6 bases from J; bases unmatched to any gene: 10. In germline, CDR1 is SGDLS, CDR2 YYNGEE. CDR3 length equals 16 residues. The full variable domain, with the rest looked up from reference TRBV9 and TRBJ2-3, is DSGVTQTPKHLITATGQRVTLRCSPRSGDLSVYWYQQSLDQGLQFLIQYYNGEERAKGNILERFSAQQFPDLHSELNLSSLELGDSALYFCASSVSHVRGGDTQYFGPGTRLTVL.

The J gene is TRBJ1-1, the V gene TRBV7-2; 9 nucleotides agree with TRBD1. The CDR3 has 16 amino acids. V was pared by 5 bases and J by 8 bases, with 15 bases of the junction left unmatched. Germline V gene sequence: CDR1 SGHTA, CDR2 FQGNSA. As DNA, the CDR3 is TGTGCCAGCAGCAGAGCGCGGTCGGGACAGGGAGCCGAAGCTTTCTTT. It translates to CASSRARSGQGAEAFF.

J is TRBJ2-5 and V is TRBV7-2; D not certain. V was shortened by 4 bases and J by 1 base, with 7 bases between the two germline ends. From germline, CDR1 is SGHTA and CDR2 FQGNSA. The CDR3 contains 13 residues. CDR3 sequence: CASSWRPQETQYF. The CDR3 coding sequence is TGTGCCAGCAGCTGGCGGCCCCAAGAGACCCAGTACTTC.

This clone came up once. The rearrangement links TRBV6-1 to TRBJ2-7, with TRBD1 matching 8 bases. The ends lost 3 bases at V and 4 bases at J; junction bases unmatched: 2. The CDR3 totals 13 residues. CDR1 and CDR2 (germline): MNHNS, SASEGT. The CDR3 coding sequence is TGTGCCAGCAGTGAGCACAGGGGGTACGAGCAGTACGTC. The encoded protein is CASSEHRGYEQYV.

J is TRBJ1-4 and V is TRBV4-1, with 7 bases fitting TRBD1. Per the germline V gene, CDR1 is MGHRA and CDR2 is YSYEKL. Germline trimming cut 0 bases from V and 2 bases from J; bases unmatched to any gene: 9. The length of the CDR3 is 18 residues. In DNA, the CDR3 is TGCGCCAGCAGCCAAGATGAGACAGGGTGGGCGACTAATGAAAAACTGTTTTTT. This encodes CASSQDETGWATNEKLFF.

The DNA for the CDR3 is TGCGCCAGCAGCTTGGGACAGGGAAACCAAGAGACCCAGTACTTC. Protein: CASSLGQGNQETQYF. The genes are TRBV5-1 and TRBJ2-5, with 7 bases aligning to TRBD1. V dropped 0 bases and J dropped 0; count of bases not matched to a gene: 2. Germline CDR1 SGHRS, CDR2 YFSETQ. CDR3 size: 15 residues.

V and J are TRBV5-6 and TRBJ1-2, with D possibly TRBD1 on 6 matching bases. Trimming shortened V by 3 bases and J by 4 bases, and 10 bases separated the two germline ends. The CDR3 loop spans 13 amino acids. Germline-derived CDR1 and CDR2 are SGHDT and YYEEEE. The DNA for the CDR3 is TGTGCCAGCAGCTCGACAGGCGGCTATGGCTACACCTTC. This sequence encodes CASSSTGGYGYTF.

The rearrangement links TRBV30 to TRBJ1-1; D is unresolved. Germline V gene sequence: CDR1 GTSNPN, CDR2 SVGIG (reference sequence). The CDR3 contains 13 residues. Deletions cut 2 bases from V and 5 bases from J, with 12 bases between. CDR3 residues: CAWSLSDGTEAFF. The CDR3 DNA sequence: TGTGCCTGGAGTCTCTCCGACGGGACTGAAGCTTTCTTT.

This sequence joins TRBV10-3 and TRBJ1-5; D possibly corresponds to TRBD1 (5 bases). Trimming shortened V by 3 bases and J by 4 bases, and 7 bases separated the two germline ends. This CDR3 is 13 amino acids long. Germline CDR1 reads ENHRY; CDR2 reads SYGVKD. CDR3: CAISDRANQPQHF. The CDR3 DNA reads as TGTGCCATCAGTGACAGGGCGAATCAGCCCCAGCATTTT.

This clone was counted only a few times. The J gene is TRBJ1-2, the V gene TRBV5-4; TRBD1 matches 10 bases. The V gene's germline CDR1 is SGHNT and CDR2 YYREEE (reference sequence). The trim removed 4 bases at V and 2 bases at J, leaving 2 bases unmatched. The CDR3 runs 14 residues. CDR3 sequence reads: CASSRGQGNYGYTF. CDR3 nucleotide sequence: TGTGCCAGCAGCAGGGGACAGGGGAACTATGGCTACACCTTC.

The chain links TRBV4-1 to TRBJ2-3; 14 bases match TRBD2. V lost 2 bases to trimming and J lost 5 bases; unmatched junction nucleotides: 6. Germline-derived CDR1 and CDR2 are MGHRA and YSYEKL. The CDR3 has 17 amino acids. In nucleotides, the CDR3 is TGCGCCAGCAGCCAAACCGGGACTAGCGGGAGCGGAGATACGCAGTATTTT. Residues: CASSQTGTSGSGDTQYF.

This clone occurred once. The chain recombines TRBV18 with TRBJ1-1; 7 bases are shared with TRBD1. V lost 6 bases, J lost 2 bases, and 6 bases stayed unmatched. The CDR3 is 14 residues long. Germline V gene data show CDR1 as KGHSH and CDR2 as LQKENI. The CDR3 loop is CASSPGTVNTEAFF. In nucleotides, the CDR3 is TGTGCCAGCTCGCCCGGGACAGTAAACACTGAAGCTTTCTTT.

The chain carries TRBV11-3 and TRBJ1-2; 7 bases are shared with TRBD1. Germline V gene data show CDR1 as SGHNT and CDR2 as YENEEA. J was trimmed by 8 bases and V by 5 bases; bases with no gene match: 8. The CDR3 is 13 residues long. The CDR3 coding sequence is TGTGCCAGCAGCGCTACAACAGGGGACGGCTACACCTTC. This translates into CASSATTGDGYTF.